Listed below are T cell receptor beta chains from one sample, sequenced in a study of blood T cell repertoires in COVID-19. Produced via immunoSEQ multiplex PCR; TCRdb's table is partial and in-frame only. This table has 110,000 to 150,000 clones, more than 75% appearing once. The sequenced sample consisted of peripheral blood. The origin of the receptors is a man in his sixties with acute or convalescent COVID-19. Each CDR3 is given with its conserved first and last residue. D genes are given only for firm matches. Part of the rows lack a size; the others show once, few, many or a class for expanded clones.

d_call,j_call,v_call,cdr3_length,clone_size,cdr3_aa,cdr3_nt
NA,TRBJ2-7,TRBV7-8,14,NA,CASSLYRGGYEQYF,TGTGCCAGCAGCTTATACAGGGGAGGCTACGAGCAGTACTTC
TRBD1,TRBJ2-7,TRBV13,14,few,CASSSRQGGAEQYF,TGTGCCAGCAGCTCGCGACAGGGGGGGGCCGAGCAGTACTTC
TRBD2,TRBJ2-3,TRBV5-8,14,few,CASSLGLAADTQYF,TGTGCCAGCAGCTTGGGACTAGCGGCAGATACGCAGTATTTT
NA,TRBJ2-3,TRBV20-1,11,NA,CSARGGIGQYF,TGCAGTGCTAGAGGCGGGATTGGGCAGTATTTT
TRBD2,TRBJ2-2,TRBV7-9,16,few,CASSHALAERSGELFF,TGTGCCAGCAGCCACGCTCTAGCGGAGCGGTCCGGGGAGCTGTTTTTT
NA,TRBJ1-2,TRBV28,14,NA,CASSLFSGMDGYTF,TGTGCCAGCAGTTTATTCTCAGGGATGGATGGCTACACCTTC
TRBD2,TRBJ2-1,TRBV5-1,16,NA,CASSPGVAGVFNEQFF,TGCGCCAGCAGCCCTGGGGTAGCGGGAGTGTTTAATGAGCAGTTCTTC
NA,TRBJ2-3,TRBV9,16,NA,CASSVGQRPQRDTQYF,TGTGCCAGCAGCGTAGGTCAGCGCCCGCAAAGAGATACGCAGTATTTT
NA,TRBJ1-2,TRBV30,11,NA,CACGTIYGYTF,TGTGCCTGCGGGACTATCTATGGCTACACCTTC
NA,TRBJ1-2,TRBV3-1/TRBV3-2,14,NA,CASSQEPSGDGYTF,TGTGCCAGCAGCCAAGAACCCTCAGGGGATGGCTACACCTTC
TRBD2,TRBJ2-7,TRBV9,17,NA,CASSRTSGRLDDNEQYF,TGTGCCAGCAGTCGGACTAGCGGGAGATTGGACGACAACGAGCAGTACTTC
NA,TRBJ1-1,TRBV11-2,13,NA,CASSPDRFTEAFF,TGTGCCAGCAGCCCAGACAGGTTCACTGAAGCTTTCTTT
NA,TRBJ2-7,TRBV14,14,NA,CASSKGLISYEQYF,TGTGCCAGCAGTAAGGGGCTAATATCCTACGAGCAGTACTTC
TRBD1,TRBJ2-1,TRBV7-3,14,NA,CASSFGQAHNEQFF,TGTGCCAGCAGCTTCGGACAGGCGCACAATGAGCAGTTCTTC
TRBD1,TRBJ2-1,TRBV27,16,NA,CASTPGRQGVSNEQFF,TGTGCCAGCACTCCCGGCCGACAGGGGGTAAGCAATGAGCAGTTCTTC
NA,TRBJ1-2,TRBV5-4,15,NA,CASSLAWGFGYGYTF,TGTGCCAGCAGCTTGGCTTGGGGCTTCGGCTATGGCTACACCTTC
TRBD1,TRBJ1-4,TRBV10-3,17,NA,CAISESEGAPTNEKLFF,TGTGCCATCAGTGAGTCCGAGGGGGCGCCGACTAATGAAAAACTGTTTTTT
NA,TRBJ1-6,TRBV27,16,NA,CASSLWGPLLGSPLHF,TGTGCCAGCAGTTTATGGGGGCCCTTATTGGGTTCACCCCTCCACTTT
TRBD2,TRBJ2-5,TRBV11-3,15,NA,CASSLEGTSGETQYF,TGTGCCAGCAGCTTAGAAGGGACTAGCGGTGAGACCCAGTACTTC
NA,TRBJ1-1,TRBV27,14,NA,CASSLSRGNTEAFF,TGTGCCAGCAGTTTGTCCAGGGGGAACACTGAAGCTTTCTTT
NA,TRBJ2-5,TRBV12-3/TRBV12-4,11,NA,CASSLRETQYF,TGTGCCAGCAGTTTGAGGGAGACCCAGTACTTC
TRBD1,TRBJ2-3,TRBV28,15,few,CASSPRGFGTDTQYF,TGTGCCAGCAGTCCCAGGGGGTTCGGCACAGATACGCAGTATTTT
TRBD2,TRBJ2-7,TRBV6-6,13,NA,CASSVGLAYEQYF,TGTGCCAGCAGTGTAGGACTAGCCTACGAGCAGTACTTC
TRBD1,TRBJ2-3,TRBV6-4,14,NA,CASSLGQDTDTQYF,TGTGCCAGCAGTCTAGGACAGGACACAGATACGCAGTATTTT
NA,TRBJ1-2,TRBV27,12,once,CASSAGGYGYTF,TGTGCCAGCAGTGCCGGGGGGTATGGCTACACCTTC
NA,TRBJ1-1,TRBV5-1,14,NA,CASSLAVGDTEAFF,TGCGCCAGCAGCTTGGCGGTCGGGGACACTGAAGCTTTCTTT
TRBD2,TRBJ2-5,TRBV7-7,14,NA,CASSSGLAGETQYF,TGTGCTAGCAGCTCGGGGCTAGCGGGAGAGACCCAGTACTTC
NA,TRBJ1-4,TRBV7-6,13,NA,CASRGSINEKLFF,TGTGCCAGCAGGGGGAGCATTAATGAAAAACTGTTTTTT
TRBD1,TRBJ2-7,TRBV18,13,NA,CASSPDRAYEQYF,TGTGCCAGCTCTCCAGACAGGGCCTACGAGCAGTACTTC
NA,TRBJ2-7,TRBV4-1,13,NA,CASSLGQTYEQYF,TGCGCCAGCAGCCTAGGACAGACCTACGAGCAGTACTTC
TRBD1,TRBJ1-1,TRBV3-1/TRBV3-2,14,NA,CASSQGTVNTEAFF,TGTGCCAGCAGCCAGGGGACAGTGAACACTGAAGCTTTCTTT
TRBD1,TRBJ2-5,TRBV6-2/TRBV6-3,16,NA,CASSYPTGEWQETQYF,TGTGCCAGCAGTTACCCGACAGGGGAGTGGCAAGAGACCCAGTACTTC
TRBD1,TRBJ2-3,TRBV28,16,NA,CASSSLRDRVGVTQYF,TGTGCCAGCAGTTCTCTTCGGGACAGGGTTGGGGTTACGCAGTATTTT
NA,TRBJ1-3,TRBV2,15,NA,CASSLRGPSGNTIYF,TGTGCCAGCAGTCTCAGGGGCCCCTCTGGAAACACCATATATTTT
NA,TRBJ2-7,TRBV6-5,14,few,CASRAKQAPYEQYF,TGTGCCAGCAGAGCGAAACAGGCCCCCTACGAGCAGTACTTC
NA,TRBJ1-3,TRBV6-1,15,NA,CASSEQLGVRNTIYF,TGTGCCAGCAGTGAACAGCTGGGCGTCCGAAACACCATATATTTT
NA,TRBJ2-3,TRBV25-1,16,NA,CASSDPDWFGADTQYF,TGTGCCAGCAGTGATCCGGACTGGTTCGGGGCAGATACGCAGTATTTT
TRBD2,TRBJ2-5,TRBV2,15,NA,CASSGLAGVRETQYF,TGTGCCAGCAGTGGGCTAGCGGGAGTCCGAGAGACCCAGTACTTC
NA,TRBJ2-1,TRBV3-1/TRBV3-2,15,NA,CASSPDLTYLNEQFF,TGTGCCAGCAGTCCCGACTTGACCTACCTCAATGAGCAGTTCTTC
NA,TRBJ2-1,TRBV28,13,once,CASSLGAVNEQFF,TGTGCCAGCAGTTTAGGAGCGGTCAATGAGCAGTTCTTC
NA,TRBJ2-5,TRBV2,11,NA,CASSLQETQYF,TGTGCCAGCAGCCTCCAAGAGACCCAGTACTTC
NA,TRBJ1-2,TRBV30,16,NA,CAWSVGGTKASHGYTF,TGTGCCTGGAGTGTTGGTGGGACAAAGGCCTCCCATGGCTACACCTTC
TRBD2,TRBJ2-7,TRBV19,17,NA,CASSIATAGRSSYEQYF,TGTGCCAGTAGTATAGCAACGGCCGGGAGGAGTTCCTACGAGCAGTACTTC